This T cell receptor (beta chain) was recorded in a study of control samples from healthy donors and cancer patients. The protocol was immunoSEQ multiplex PCR, while the TCRdb copy is restricted to in-frame clones and leaves out a portion. The sample lists over 110,000 clones, more than 85% occurring once. The CDR3 is 14 amino acids. Trimming left V 4 bases short and J 0 bases short, with 7 bases between. Germline assignment: CDR1 KGHSH and CDR2 LQKENI. V is TRBV18 and J is TRBJ1-3, with D perhaps matching TRBD1 (5 bases). The source material was blood. The clonotype was recovered from a woman aged 25 to 45 in good health. The CDR3: CASSRQTSGNTIYF. DNA of the CDR3: TGTGCCAGCTCACGACAGACCTCTGGAAACACCATATATTTT.